This T cell receptor beta chain emerged from a study of T-cell memory formation after mild COVID-19. Study-level findings and limits: CD4+ contracting clones lay mainly in CM and EM, CD8+ ones in EMRA.

One entry per CDR3 protein, called by TCRdb with MiXCR from the 5' RACE reads. Counted here are about 350,000 distinct CDR3 sequences, approximately 14% occurring once; the ten biggest clones make up around 21%. The CDR3 spans 14 residues. Germline-derived CDR1 and CDR2 are SNHLY and FYNNEI. A word on this clonotype: Its antigen remains unknown. Germline is not matched at one junction end, which may reflect a read error.

The TCR originated in a man aged 18 to 30 who had mild COVID-19 (a few samples of this study predate the infection). Cell type and time point are not known. Sequencing input: PBMCs or a T cell subset sorted from them (not recorded which). The chain employs TRBV2 and TRBJ1-6; 7 positions agree with TRBD1. The CDR3 reads CASRGDSHKSPLHF. CDR3 bases: TGTGCCAGCAGGGGGGACAGTCATAAGTCACCCCTCCACTTT.